This T cell receptor (beta chain) was recorded in a study of T cells after yellow fever vaccination. In the study overall: Fractions low in cell number were prepared with SMART-Seq v4 Ultra Low Input. Whole-study results and caveats: The secondary response was weaker, and its peak arrived faster, on day 5 versus 15. Of the clonotypes, a small share occurred in both CD4 and CD8 compartments.

This CDR3 is built from 15 residues. Trimming removed 3 bases from V and 0 bases from J, with 6 bases in between. Germline assignment: CDR1 SGHVS and CDR2 FQNEAQ. TCR cDNA, made by 5'RACE template switching, carried an added universal primer site and UMIs. Via MiXCR, TCRdb re-called the 5' RACE reads, giving one row per CDR3 protein. The table shows 300,000 or so distinct CDR3 sequences, with approximately 3.9% occurring only once. This clonotype was recorded at least ten times. The antigen is not known. This TCR was sampled from a man between 18 and 29 years old who received the YFV17D yellow fever vaccine. The V call is TRBV7-8, the J call TRBJ1-6, with D unresolved. Material: PBMCs, obtained 5 days after the yellow fever booster vaccination. CDR3 protein: CASSFRRSYNSPLHF. In DNA form, the CDR3 reads TGTGCCAGCAGCTTCCGGCGCTCCTATAATTCACCCCTCCACTTT.